The clone carrying this TCR beta chain appeared a few times. Its target is not known. Using unique molecular identifiers, the investigators prepared the TCRbeta library. MiXCR, run by TCRdb on the PCR reads, gives a single entry per CDR3 protein. The sample has almost 500,000 distinct CDR3 sequences, about 10% seen once. The sample is drawn from a study of T-cell reconstitution after alpha-beta-depleted transplantation in children. With 0 bases removed from V and 0 bases from J, the gap between germline ends came to 15 bases. CDR1 is DFQATT, CDR2 SNEGSKA, per germline (reference sequence). This CDR3 is 16 amino acids long. Notes on the study in general: T-cell numbers and diversity one year post-transplant derived largely from freshly generated T cells.

The clonotype originates from a child between 2 and 9 years old with inherited bone marrow failure, due to receive a stem cell transplant. This chain joins TRBV20-1 and TRBJ2-7, with no clear D. The sample consisted of PBMCs, taken before TCRalphabeta/CD19-depleted stem cell transplant. CDR3 nucleotides: TGCAGTGCTAGAGACCCCCGGACCGCTAGCTCCTACGAGCAGTACTTC. Its protein product is CSARDPRTASSYEQYF.